This T cell receptor beta chain was found in a study of cytomegalovirus exposure and HLA in healthy donors. Study-level findings and limits: Researchers catalogued some 160 TCR beta chains as cytomegalovirus-associated.

A multiplex PCR was run with 60 Vbeta primers and 13 Jbeta primers. Produced via immunoSEQ multiplex PCR; TCRdb's table is partial and in-frame only. The table counts about 92,000 clones; over 15% lies in the top ten. In regard to this clone: Its antigen is still unknown.

V shed 6 bases and J shed 11 bases, with 21 bases lying between them. CDR1 SNHLY and CDR2 FYNNEI come from the germline V gene. The CDR3 sequence is 14 residues long. The chain uses TRBV2 and TRBJ2-3, with D maybe TRBD1 (7 bases). The sequenced sample consisted of PBMCs. The receptor was derived from a man aged 45 to 65 in good health and CMV-seropositive. In DNA form, the CDR3 reads TGTGCCAGCAGCAAGGGACAGACGCAGGGGGGGCAGTATTTT. Protein sequence: CASSKGQTQGGQYF.